The 16 T cell receptor beta chains presented below share a single source sample, sequenced in a study of patients and donors after allogeneic stem cell transplantation. TCRdb itself ran the RT-PCR reads through MiXCR, one entry per CDR3 protein. The sample has about 150,000 distinct CDR3 sequences, 30% to 45% seen once. The specimen was blood, either unsorted or a sorted T cell fraction (not recorded which). Source of these receptors: a human donor who was either an allogeneic HSCT recipient or a stem cell or donor lymphocyte infusion donor (not recorded which). It is not recorded whose cells these are; they may come from a transplant donor.

There are many counts of this clonotype. The chain is built from TRBV3-1 and TRBJ1-5, with D unclear. The CDR3 is 15 amino acids. The germline V gene encodes CDR1 LGHDT and CDR2 YNNKEL (reference sequence). V was pared by 4 bases and J by 0 bases, with 10 bases between. The CDR3: CASSPDGLSNQPQHF. The DNA for the CDR3 is TGTGCCAGCAGCCCAGACGGCCTTAGCAATCAGCCCCAGCATTTT.

This clonotype was seen more than once but under ten times. V usage is TRBV5-1 and J usage is TRBJ1-1; D is perhaps TRBD1 (6 bases). Trimming took 4 bases from V and 4 from J, leaving 11 bases between them. The CDR3 extends over 13 amino acids. Germline-derived CDR1 and CDR2 are SGHRS and YFSETQ. CDR3 loop: CASSQPGATEAFF. CDR3 DNA: TGCGCCAGCAGCCAACCAGGGGCCACTGAAGCTTTCTTT. Combining the CDR3 with reference TRBV5-1 and TRBJ1-1 gives the whole variable domain KAGVTQTPRYLIKTRGQQVTLSCSPISGHRSVSWYQQTPGQGLQFLFEYFSETQRNKGNFPGRFSGRQFSNSRSEMNVSTLELGDSALYLCASSQPGATEAFFGQGTRLTVV.

The V call is TRBV28, the J call TRBJ1-1; 7 positions agree with TRBD1. CDR1 and CDR2 from the germline V gene are MDHEN and SYDVKM. Losses at the gene ends were 5 bases for V and 4 bases for J; bases not matched to a gene: 10. CDR3 length equals 15 residues. CDR3 residues: CASSPHRGGGTEAFF. The CDR3 region has the DNA TGTGCCAGCAGTCCCCACAGGGGTGGGGGCACTGAAGCTTTCTTT.

This clonotype turned up a few times. This rearrangement joins TRBV7-3 to TRBJ1-1; weak D call: TRBD1 (5 bases). Looked up from germline, CDR1 is SGHTA and CDR2 is FQGTGA. Between the trimmed V and J ends, which lost 2 bases and 6 bases, there was a span of 10 bases. This CDR3 contains 13 residues. CDR3 bases: TGTGCCAGCAGCTTAGGGGCGGGGCCTGAAGCTTTCTTT. It translates to CASSLGAGPEAFF.

In this sample, this clonotype turned up a few times. The genes are TRBV10-3 and TRBJ2-2, with 9 bases that match TRBD1. J was trimmed by 7 bases and V by 3 bases; bases with no gene match: 6. CDR3 length: 15 residues. Germline V gene lookup returns CDR1 ENHRY and CDR2 SYGVKD. In nucleotides, the CDR3 is TGTGCCATCAGTGACTCGACAGGGGGGAACGGGGAGCTGTTTTTT. The encoded protein is CAISDSTGGNGELFF.

J is TRBJ2-2 and V is TRBV20-1, with TRBD1 identical over 10 bases. Germline CDR1 DFQATT, CDR2 SNEGSKA (reference sequence). J was trimmed by 1 base and V by 6 bases; bases with no gene match: 17. CDR3 length: 19 residues. The CDR3 loop reads CSALRRRQGAPGNTGELFF. The CDR3 bases are TGCAGTGCACTCCGCCGTCGACAGGGGGCCCCTGGGAACACCGGGGAGCTGTTTTTT.

This clonotype was recorded only once. This chain links TRBV4-3 with TRBJ1-5; TRBD1 is a possible D gene (6 bases). The CDR3 sequence is 15 residues long. The germline V and J ends were trimmed by 1 base and 7 bases, with 14 bases remaining between them. CDR1 is LGHNA and CDR2 is YSLEER in the germline V gene. In DNA, the CDR3 is TGCGCCAGCAGCCAAGGGACAGCCGATTCACAGCCCCAGCATTTT. This encodes CASSQGTADSQPQHF.

The chain recombines TRBV6-2 or TRBV6-3 with TRBJ1-3; no clear D gene. Germline-derived CDR1 and CDR2 are MNHEY and SVGEGT. The CDR3 consists of 13 residues. The V end lost 2 bases, the J end lost 2 bases, and 4 bases lay between the germline ends. The CDR3 DNA sequence: TGTGCCAGCAGTTACGAGGCTGGAAACACCATATATTTT. Translating gives CASSYEAGNTIYF.

This clonotype was seen a few times. V and J are TRBV12-3 or TRBV12-4 and TRBJ1-3, with unresolved D. The CDR3 is made up of 16 amino acids. The V end was cut by 0 bases, the J end by 0 bases, with 9 bases between. DNA for the CDR3: TGTGCCAGCAGTTTAGCCTCAGCTACCTCTGGAAACACCATATATTTT. Translating it yields CASSLASATSGNTIYF.

Judged by abundance, this clonotype is medium-sized. V gene TRBV29-1 combines with J gene TRBJ1-2; 11 nucleotides align to TRBD1. J gave up 5 bases and V 7 bases, and 6 bases lay outside the gene matches. Germline V gives CDR1 SQVTM, CDR2 ANQGSEA. CDR3 size: 13 residues. CDR3: CSAGTGGEYGYTF. CDR3 nucleotide sequence: TGCAGCGCCGGGACAGGGGGAGAGTATGGCTACACCTTC.

The genes are TRBV15 and TRBJ1-5, with D unresolved. Germline V gene lookup returns CDR1 LNHNV and CDR2 YYDKDF (reference sequence). Trimming removed 3 bases at V and 5 bases at J, with 5 bases between. The CDR3 extends over 12 amino acids. The CDR3 is CATSRSDQPQHF. The DNA of the CDR3 is TGTGCCACCAGCAGGTCGGATCAGCCCCAGCATTTT. Full variable domain (rest looked up from reference TRBV15 and TRBJ1-5): DAMVIQNPRYQVTQFGKPVTLSCSQTLNHNVMYWYQQKSSQAPKLLFHYYDKDFNNEADTPDNFQSRRPNTSFCFLDIRSPGLGDTAMYLCATSRSDQPQHFGDGTRLSIL.

This clonotype was detected only a few times. The chain combines TRBV20-1 with TRBJ1-1; TRBD1 matches 9 bases. The CDR3 is 15 residues long. CDR1 and CDR2 from the germline V gene are DFQATT and SNEGSKA (reference sequence). V gave up 6 bases and J gave up 3 bases; unmatched junction bases: 11. The CDR3 DNA reads as TGCAGTGCCGGACAGGGGATTATACTTGACACTGAAGCTTTCTTT. It specifies CSAGQGIILDTEAFF.

This clonotype appeared a single time. The chain uses TRBV3-1 and TRBJ2-1, with D possibly matching TRBD1 (5 bases). V lost 4 bases and J 3 bases, leaving 16 bases between the germline ends. Germline assignment: CDR1 LGHDT and CDR2 YNNKEL (reference sequence). The CDR3 contains 16 residues. Here the CDR3 reads CASSLEVGLLYNEQFF. The CDR3 DNA is TGTGCCAGCAGCCTAGAGGTGGGGCTCCTCTACAATGAGCAGTTCTTC.

The chain has TRBV19 and TRBJ1-1; D is perhaps TRBD1 (5 bases). Germline CDR1 is LNHDA and CDR2 is SQIVND (reference sequence). Trimming took 7 bases from V and 0 from J, leaving 15 bases between them. The CDR3 totals 15 residues. For the CDR3, the DNA is TGTGCCAGTACCGCCGCGGGACGGATGAACACTGAAGCTTTCTTT. Translating it yields CASTAAGRMNTEAFF. Complete variable domain (other parts from reference TRBV19 and TRBJ1-1): DGGITQSPKYLFRKEGQNVTLSCEQNLNHDAMYWYRQDPGQGLRLIYYSQIVNDFQKGDIAEGYSVSREKKESFPLTVTSAQKNPTAFYLCASTAAGRMNTEAFFGQGTRLTVV.

The chain combines TRBV10-3 with TRBJ1-5; maybe TRBD1 (6 bases). Looked up from germline, CDR1 is ENHRY and CDR2 is SYGVKD. The CDR3 runs 14 residues. V was shortened by 3 bases and J by 4 bases, with 10 bases between the two germline ends. The CDR3 nucleotides are TGTGCCATCAGTGATGGAGGGGGGAATCAGCCCCAGCATTTT. This gives the protein CAISDGGGNQPQHF.

The chain has TRBV20-1 and TRBJ2-3; 9 bases agree with TRBD1. J gave up 4 bases and V 7 bases, and 12 bases lay outside the gene matches. The CDR3 runs 15 residues. From germline, CDR1 is DFQATT and CDR2 SNEGSKA (reference sequence). The CDR3: CSVSPGQGNADTQYF. CDR3 coding DNA: TGCAGTGTTTCCCCGGGACAGGGTAACGCAGATACGCAGTATTTT.